A single sample gave rise to the 9 T cell receptor beta chains below, sequenced in a study of CD8 T cells in ankylosing spondylitis. TCRdb itself ran the 5' RACE reads through MiXCR, one entry per CDR3 protein. Of about 130,000 distinct CDR3 sequences detected, approximately 9.7% appear once; the ten largest clones hold 2.5% to 3.5%. Sequencing was done on a sample of blood, either unsorted or a sorted T cell fraction (not recorded which). These TCRs come from a male donor with ankylosing spondylitis or in good health (not recorded which).

The table lists this clonotype with a few counts. The chain combines TRBV10-2 with TRBJ1-5; 8 nucleotides match TRBD1. V lost 3 bases, J lost 3 bases, and 7 bases stayed unmatched. This CDR3 region has 16 residues. Looked up from germline, CDR1 is WSHSY and CDR2 is SAAADI. The CDR3 loop is CASSDPDREPNQPQHF. CDR3 coding DNA: TGCGCCAGCAGTGACCCGGACAGGGAACCCAATCAGCCCCAGCATTTT.

This clonotype was seen more than once but under ten times. V and J are TRBV30 and TRBJ2-3; 7 bases align to TRBD2. CDR3 size: 14 residues. Germline lookup yields CDR1 GTSNPN and CDR2 SVGIG (reference sequence). The V gene end was trimmed by 0 bases and the J gene end by 8 bases; junction bases not matched to a gene: 8. This chain's CDR3 is CAWSVFGRIGTQYF. The CDR3 nucleotides are TGTGCCTGGAGTGTATTCGGGAGGATTGGTACGCAGTATTTT. Variable domain in full (rest from reference TRBV30 and TRBJ2-3): SQTIHQWPATLVQPVGSPLSLECTVEGTSNPNLYWYRQAAGRGLQLLFYSVGIGQISSEVPQNLSASRPQDRQFILSSKKLLLSDSGFYLCAWSVFGRIGTQYFGPGTRLTVL.

At least ten counts were recorded for this clonotype. The rearrangement uses TRBV5-1 and TRBJ1-2; a weak D match, TRBD1 (6 bases). The V gene's germline CDR1 is SGHRS and CDR2 YFSETQ. V was cut by 0 bases and J by 3 bases, with 6 bases left in between. The CDR3 runs to 13 residues. Here the CDR3 reads CASSLEGDYGYTF. The DNA for the CDR3 is TGCGCCAGCAGCTTGGAGGGGGACTATGGCTACACCTTC.

The J gene is TRBJ2-7, the V gene TRBV18; D not resolved. The CDR3 consists of 12 residues. Deletions cut 2 bases from V and 9 bases from J, with 11 bases between. The germline gives CDR1 KGHSH, CDR2 LQKENI. The CDR3 DNA reads as TGTGCCAGCTCACCAGACCTTGGGCGGCAGTACTTC. Translating gives CASSPDLGRQYF.

This clonotype was seen many times. The rearrangement links TRBV7-2 to TRBJ2-3, with D unclear. The ends were cut back, 4 bases at V and 0 bases at J, with 11 bases in the middle. The CDR3 consists of 15 residues. The germline V gene has CDR1 SGHTA and CDR2 FQGNSA. This CDR3 is CASSSTHTSTDTQYF. The CDR3 DNA reads as TGTGCCAGCAGCTCGACTCATACTAGCACAGATACGCAGTATTTT.

The sample holds many counts of this clonotype. CDR3 residues: CSVVPGTSGDNEQFF. For the CDR3, the DNA is TGCAGCGTTGTTCCCGGGACTAGCGGAGACAATGAGCAGTTCTTC. The chain links TRBV29-1 to TRBJ2-1; 11 bases are a match to TRBD2. Germline lookup yields CDR1 SQVTM and CDR2 ANQGSEA. The CDR3 extends over 15 amino acids. V shed 4 bases, J shed 5 bases, and the junction held 7 bases outside the gene matches.

The V call is TRBV15, the J call TRBJ2-3; 14 nucleotides agree with TRBD2. The CDR3 consists of 19 residues. The V gene's germline CDR1 is LNHNV and CDR2 YYDKDF (reference sequence). The V gene end was trimmed by 0 bases and the J gene end by 6 bases; junction bases not matched to a gene: 11. The CDR3, as DNA: TGTGCCACCAGCAGAGAAGGCGGGAGGACTAGCGGGAGGTTGGATACGCAGTATTTT. It encodes CATSREGGRTSGRLDTQYF.

This clonotype was recorded many times. V is TRBV25-1 and J is TRBJ2-5; perhaps TRBD1 as D (5 bases). The V end was cut by 1 base, the J end by 1 base, with 10 bases between. The CDR3 runs to 15 residues. The germline V gene encodes CDR1 MGHDK and CDR2 SYGVNS. The CDR3 loop is CASSELGVAQETQYF. DNA for the CDR3: TGTGCCAGCAGTGAATTAGGGGTAGCCCAAGAGACCCAGTACTTC.

This clonotype was seen repeatedly, ten times or more. The V call is TRBV10-3, the J call TRBJ1-1; D is uncertain. CDR3 length: 13 residues. Trimming stripped 11 bases from V and 3 bases from J, with 16 bases between. Germline loops: CDR1 ENHRY, CDR2 SYGVKD. CDR3 DNA: TGTGCCCCCAACCACTGGGCAGACACTGAAGCTTTCTTT. Protein product: CAPNHWADTEAFF.